The 17 T cell receptor beta chains in this list originate from one sample, sequenced in a study of CD8 T cells in ankylosing spondylitis. Study observations and caveats: Ankylosing spondylitis blood appeared to be characterized by a TCR beta motif of 7 to 9 highly homologous variants.

Their target antigens are unknown. One entry per CDR3 protein, called by TCRdb with MiXCR from the 5' RACE reads. Of just under 550,000 distinct CDR3 sequences listed, about 12% are singletons. The sequencing input was blood, either unsorted or a sorted T cell fraction (not recorded which). These receptors were taken from a male donor with ankylosing spondylitis.

This clonotype was observed a few times. CDR3 loop: CASSRSGAINTGELFF. The CDR3 DNA follows: TGCGCCAGCAGCCGTAGCGGAGCGATCAACACCGGGGAGCTGTTTTTT. The chain couples TRBV5-1 to TRBJ2-2; TRBD2 is a possible D gene (6 bases). The germline V gene encodes CDR1 SGHRS and CDR2 YFSETQ. This CDR3 region has 16 residues. V was trimmed by 4 bases and J by 2 bases, leaving 15 bases between them. The full variable domain, its missing parts supplied by reference TRBV5-1 and TRBJ2-2, is KAGVTQTPRYLIKTRGQQVTLSCSPISGHRSVSWYQQTPGQGLQFLFEYFSETQRNKGNFPGRFSGRQFSNSRSEMNVSTLELGDSALYLCASSRSGAINTGELFFGEGSRLTVL.

This chain uses TRBV20-1 with TRBJ1-5; D not certain. Trimming cost V 7 bases and J 3 bases, with 10 bases left between them. The length of the CDR3 is 12 residues. Germline V CDR1 and CDR2: DFQATT, SNEGSKA (reference sequence). The CDR3 DNA is TGCAGTGTAGGGCGGCTCAATCAGCCCCAGCATTTT. It encodes CSVGRLNQPQHF.

This clonotype was counted once. The V call is TRBV3-1, the J call TRBJ1-4; no definite D call. The length of the CDR3 is 17 residues. In germline, CDR1 is LGHDT, CDR2 YNNKEL (reference sequence). The germline V and J ends were trimmed by 1 base and 10 bases, with 22 bases remaining between them. This CDR3 is CASSQVFTEDPRGKLFF. As DNA, the CDR3 is TGTGCCAGCAGCCAAGTCTTTACCGAAGACCCCCGGGGAAAACTGTTTTTT.

This clonotype was counted only a few times. This chain uses TRBV20-1 with TRBJ2-7; a possible D gene is TRBD2 (7 bases). Germline V CDR1 and CDR2: DFQATT, SNEGSKA (reference sequence). The CDR3 length is 14 residues. V dropped 0 bases and J dropped 4 bases, with 13 bases sitting between them. CDR3 nucleotides: TGCAGTGCTAGAGATCCGGGGGGCAGTTACGAGCAGTACGTC. Residues: CSARDPGGSYEQYV.

V and J are TRBV7-9 and TRBJ1-5; 7 nucleotides align to TRBD1. Unmatched junction bases numbered 6, after V lost 1 base and J lost 6 bases. CDR1 is SEHNR and CDR2 is FQNEAQ in the germline V gene (reference sequence). The CDR3 contains 15 residues. The CDR3 protein is CASSLGTGLVQPQHF. CDR3 DNA sequence: TGTGCCAGCAGCTTAGGGACAGGCTTGGTTCAGCCCCAGCATTTT.

The V call is TRBV20-1, the J call TRBJ2-3; D ambiguous. The CDR3 covers 11 residues. The germline V gene has CDR1 DFQATT and CDR2 SNEGSKA (reference sequence). The germline V and J ends were trimmed by 6 bases and 3 bases, with 7 bases remaining between them. Here the CDR3 reads CSAASTDTQYF. The CDR3 nucleotides read TGCAGTGCCGCGAGTACAGATACGCAGTATTTT.

This clonotype was detected only a few times. This chain joins TRBV4-2 and TRBJ2-1, with D possibly TRBD1 on 5 matching bases. The CDR3 extends over 15 amino acids. V lost 0 bases and J 2 bases, leaving 8 bases between the germline ends. The germline gives CDR1 LGHNA, CDR2 YNFKEQ. As DNA, the CDR3 is TGTGCCAGCAGCCAAGATCCAGGGACCTACAATGAGCAGTTCTTC. This sequence encodes CASSQDPGTYNEQFF.

The chain joins TRBV4-1 to TRBJ2-7, with D perhaps assigned TRBD1 or TRBD2 (6 bases each). The CDR3 runs to 14 residues. The V and J ends lost 4 bases and 3 bases respectively, with 13 bases between them. Germline V gene sequence: CDR1 MGHRA, CDR2 YSYEKL. CDR3 sequence: CASSLAEGDYEQYV. The CDR3 DNA reads as TGCGCCAGCAGCCTGGCGGAGGGGGACTACGAGCAGTACGTC.

This clonotype came up a few times. The chain has TRBV10-3 and TRBJ2-3; TRBD2 agrees at 13 bases. The CDR3 contains 16 residues. Germline V lookup: CDR1 ENHRY, CDR2 SYGVKD. V was clipped by 5 bases and J by 1 base; unmatched bases: 3. The DNA for the CDR3 is TGTGCCATCAGTTGGACTAGCGGGAGTGGCACAGATACGCAGTATTTT. Encoded protein: CAISWTSGSGTDTQYF.

The chain uses TRBV5-1 and TRBJ2-3; D tentatively fits TRBD1 or TRBD2 (5 bases each). The CDR3 is made up of 16 amino acids. Germline assignment: CDR1 SGHRS and CDR2 YFSETQ. Trimming pared 5 bases from V and 6 bases from J, leaving 22 bases between. In nucleotides, the CDR3 is TGCGCCAGCAGTAGCCTAGGGGCGGGCCTTTACGATACGCAGTATTTT. Protein sequence: CASSSLGAGLYDTQYF.

There are a few counts of this clonotype. The V call is TRBV2, the J call TRBJ2-7; D gene ambiguous. This CDR3 contains 14 residues. V was trimmed by 2 bases and J by 1 base, leaving 9 bases between them. CDR1 is SNHLY, CDR2 FYNNEI, per germline. The CDR3 coding sequence is TGTGCCAGCAGTGAAATTTCAGTTTCCTACGAGCAGTACGTC. Protein sequence: CASSEISVSYEQYV.

This clonotype appeared many times. This chain uses TRBV12-3 or TRBV12-4 with TRBJ2-1; D might be TRBD2 (5 bases). Trimming stripped 3 bases from V and 3 bases from J, with 18 bases between. This CDR3 spans 17 amino acids. The CDR3 nucleotides are TGTGCCAGCAGTTTGGGCTCGCTAGCCCAAGGCTACAATGAGCAGTTCTTC. Translation: CASSLGSLAQGYNEQFF.

This clonotype was seen only a few times. CDR3 nucleotides: TGCAGTGCTAGAGATGGCCTGAGGGGTAACTATGGCTACACCTTC. This encodes CSARDGLRGNYGYTF. The rearrangement joins TRBV20-1 to TRBJ1-2, with a weak D call TRBD1 (5 bases). This CDR3 has 15 residues. Germline CDR1 and CDR2: DFQATT and SNEGSKA (reference sequence). Deletions cut 0 bases from V and 1 base from J, with 12 bases between.

J is TRBJ1-5 and V is TRBV7-9; 7 bases match TRBD1. Germline V gives CDR1 SEHNR, CDR2 FQNEAQ (reference sequence). Trimming cost V 5 bases and J 6 bases; bases outside gene matches: 10. The CDR3 sequence is 15 residues long. The CDR3 DNA is TGTGCCAGCAGCCCATCGACAGGGAGGAGTCAGCCCCAGCATTTT. It specifies CASSPSTGRSQPQHF.

The V call is TRBV10-3, the J call TRBJ1-6; 7 nucleotides agree with TRBD1. The V and J ends lost 3 bases and 9 bases, in that order; junction bases with no gene match: 14. Germline V gene data show CDR1 as ENHRY and CDR2 as SYGVKD. The CDR3 runs to 17 residues. In DNA, the CDR3 is TGTGCCATCAGTGAATACGCAGGGGGACTGGATAGTTCACCCCTCCACTTT. Amino acids: CAISEYAGGLDSSPLHF.

This clonotype was picked up many times. This chain joins TRBV29-1 and TRBJ2-3; 9 positions agree with TRBD1. This CDR3 comprises 15 residues. With V trimmed by 7 bases and J by 4 bases, 12 bases remained unmatched. Germline lookup yields CDR1 SQVTM and CDR2 ANQGSEA. The CDR3 sequence is CSGSRDRVISDTQYF. The CDR3 region has the DNA TGCAGCGGGAGCCGGGACAGGGTAATATCAGATACGCAGTATTTT.

The J gene is TRBJ2-1, the V gene TRBV7-6; 8 bases agree with TRBD1. The CDR3 consists of 16 residues. V lost 2 bases, J lost 6 bases, and 9 bases stayed unmatched. The germline gives CDR1 SGHVS, CDR2 FNYEAQ. CDR3 nucleotide sequence: TGTGCCAGCAGCTTAATCCCAGGGGGCACCTTCAATGAGCAGTTCTTC. This encodes CASSLIPGGTFNEQFF.